These 7 T cell receptor beta chains came from one sample sequenced in a study of control samples from healthy donors and cancer patients. The repertoire was sequenced with immunoSEQ multiplex PCR; TCRdb's copy has only in-frame clones and lacks some. The sample yields about 150,000 clones, around 94% seen once. Sequenced: blood. The source is a woman between 18 and 29 years old in good health.

V is TRBV29-1 and J is TRBJ2-7; 10 bases fit TRBD1. Losses at the gene ends were 5 bases for V and 5 bases for J; bases not matched to a gene: 15. Germline CDR1 and CDR2: SQVTM and ANQGSEA. CDR3 length: 16 amino acids. CDR3 region: CSVLPRQGARTNEQYF. DNA for the CDR3: TGCAGCGTTCTCCCGCGACAGGGGGCAAGAACTAACGAGCAGTACTTC.

The V gene is TRBV3-1 (or the pseudogene TRBV3-2), the J gene TRBJ2-1; 9 nucleotides line up with TRBD2. Germline CDR1 LGHDT, CDR2 YNNKEL (reference sequence). Losses at the gene ends were 0 bases for V and 6 bases for J; bases not matched to a gene: 12. CDR3 length equals 18 residues. The chain's CDR3 is CASSQEPTLLAGSNEQFF. The CDR3 DNA is TGTGCCAGCAGCCAAGAACCCACATTGCTAGCGGGGTCCAATGAGCAGTTCTTC.

This sequence joins TRBV9 and TRBJ1-1, with TRBD1 identical over 7 bases. The germline V gene has CDR1 SGDLS and CDR2 YYNGEE. This CDR3 region has 15 residues. V lost 3 bases, J lost 0 bases, and 5 bases stayed unmatched. CDR3 bases: TGTGCCAGCAGCGCTCAACAGGGGATGAACACTGAAGCTTTCTTT. Protein sequence: CASSAQQGMNTEAFF. Combining the CDR3 with reference TRBV9 and TRBJ1-1 gives the whole variable domain DSGVTQTPKHLITATGQRVTLRCSPRSGDLSVYWYQQSLDQGLQFLIQYYNGEERAKGNILERFSAQQFPDLHSELNLSSLELGDSALYFCASSAQQGMNTEAFFGQGTRLTVV.

This sequence joins TRBV6-2 or TRBV6-3 and TRBJ1-2, with D possibly matching TRBD1 (6 bases). This CDR3 is 13 amino acids long. The germline V gene encodes CDR1 MNHEY and CDR2 SVGEGT. V was cut by 5 bases and J by 7 bases, with 14 bases left in between. Written as DNA, the CDR3 is TGTGCCAGCAGTGCCACAGGGTATAGTGGCTACACCTTC. Amino acid sequence: CASSATGYSGYTF.

The gene calls are TRBV7-9 and TRBJ1-2; tentatively, D is TRBD1 (5 bases). With 1 base removed from V and 4 bases from J, the gap between germline ends came to 7 bases. CDR3 length: 13 residues. Germline loops: CDR1 SEHNR, CDR2 FQNEAQ (reference sequence). This CDR3 reads CASSLGGGYGYTF. CDR3 in DNA: TGTGCCAGCAGCTTAGGTGGGGGCTATGGCTACACCTTC.

This clone has only one observation. The chain links TRBV7-9 to TRBJ2-7; 10 bases are a match to TRBD2. Per the germline V gene, CDR1 is SEHNR and CDR2 is FQNEAQ (reference sequence). The CDR3 totals 13 residues. V trimming: 4 bases; J trimming: 5 bases; junction bases outside the gene matches: 2. CDR3 protein: CASSSSGSDEQYF. The CDR3 bases are TGTGCCAGCAGCTCTAGCGGGAGCGACGAGCAGTACTTC.

V and J are TRBV19 and TRBJ1-1, with D possibly being TRBD1 (5 bases). CDR3 length: 12 amino acids. Germline V gives CDR1 LNHDA, CDR2 SQIVND (reference sequence). CDR3 bases: TGTGCGATCCTCGGTGGGGGTACTGAAGCTTTCTTT. The encoded protein is CAILGGGTEAFF.